A selection of T cell receptor beta chains follows, all from one sample in a study of cytotoxic CD8 clonotypes in ibrutinib-treated CLL. TCRdb's table, derived via immunoSEQ multiplex PCR, lists solely in-frame clones and lacks some. The sample has over 65,000 clones, roughly three quarters seen once; the top ten hold roughly 4.8%. Sample: PBMCs, taken after 12 months of ibrutinib treatment. The receptors here all came from a human donor with chronic lymphocytic leukemia. Each CDR3 is given with its conserved first and last residue. D genes are given only for firm matches. Clone size appears in some rows only: once, few, many, or a class for an expanded clone.

clone_size,j_call,v_call,d_call,cdr3_length,cdr3_nt,cdr3_aa
NA,TRBJ2-5,TRBV7-3,NA,16,TGTGCCAGCAGCTTAACGGGGACTGCTCCCTGGGAGACCCAGTACTTC,CASSLTGTAPWETQYF
NA,TRBJ1-1,TRBV11-2,NA,16,TGTGCCAGCAGCCCCCAGCCCCGGATACGCCAGGCTGAAGCTTTCTTT,CASSPQPRIRQAEAFF
few,TRBJ1-2,TRBV10-2,NA,14,TGCGCCAGCAGTGGGGGCAGGATGAACTATGGCTACACCTTC,CASSGGRMNYGYTF
once,TRBJ1-1,TRBV10-2,NA,11,TGCGCCACCAGGGGAAACACTGAAGCTTTCTTT,CATRGNTEAFF
NA,TRBJ2-3,TRBV6-9,TRBD2,18,TGTGCCAGCACCCTCGTAGCGGGAGGGTCATCTAGCACAGATACGCAGTATTTT,CASTLVAGGSSSTDTQYF
NA,TRBJ2-7,TRBV27,NA,14,TGTGCCAGCAGTTTCGTAGGCCCCAGGGACGAGCAGTACTTC,CASSFVGPRDEQYF
NA,TRBJ1-5,TRBV27,NA,16,TGTGCCAGCAGTTTATCGATGGGGTTTTTTGGTCAGCCCCAGCATTTT,CASSLSMGFFGQPQHF
NA,TRBJ1-1,TRBV2,NA,13,TGTGCCAACCAGGACTTCCCAGGGACTGAAGCTTTCTTT,CANQDFPGTEAFF
NA,TRBJ1-3,TRBV6-5,NA,14,TGTGCCAGCAGTCCCTGGGGGGCTGGAAACACCATATATTTT,CASSPWGAGNTIYF
NA,TRBJ2-5,TRBV11-3,NA,14,TGTGCCAGCAGCTTAGGGGGTGGACAAGAGACCCAGTACTTC,CASSLGGGQETQYF
NA,TRBJ2-3,TRBV27,NA,10,TGTGCCAGCAGTTTAAGCGGGCAGTATTTT,CASSLSGQYF
NA,TRBJ1-5,TRBV6-6,TRBD1,16,TGTGCCAGCAGAACCGCACAGGGGGCTAGCAATCAGCCCCAGCATTTT,CASRTAQGASNQPQHF
once,TRBJ2-1,TRBV7-8,NA,16,TGTGCCAGCAGCTTAGGGGAGAACCCCTACCTCAATGAGCAGTTCTTC,CASSLGENPYLNEQFF
few,TRBJ2-7,TRBV5-1,TRBD1,14,TGCGCCAGCAATCCGGGACAGGGCTGGGACGAGCAGTACTTC,CASNPGQGWDEQYF
few,TRBJ2-5,TRBV19,NA,13,TGTGCCAGTAGTAGTCAGCACCAAGAGACCCAGTACTTC,CASSSQHQETQYF
NA,TRBJ2-7,TRBV29-1,TRBD2,11,TGCAGCGCCCGGGAGGGGGACGAGCAGTACTTC,CSAREGDEQYF
NA,TRBJ2-5,TRBV5-1,TRBD1,16,TGCGCCAGCAGCCCGGGGGACAGGGCGCCAGGAGGGACCCAGTACTTC,CASSPGDRAPGGTQYF
NA,TRBJ2-2,TRBV10-2,TRBD2,17,TGCGCCAGCAGCCTGACTAGCGGGAGCGGATGGGCCGGGGAGCTGTTTTTT,CASSLTSGSGWAGELFF
NA,TRBJ2-7,TRBV30,NA,11,TGTGCCTGGAGTGGGGCCGGGGAGCAGTACTTC,CAWSGAGEQYF
NA,TRBJ2-7,TRBV5-1,NA,12,TGCGCCAGCAGCAGAGGGGTGTTTGAGCAGTACTTC,CASSRGVFEQYF
NA,TRBJ2-1,TRBV7-2,TRBD2,17,TGTGCCAGCAGCGGGAATACTAGGGCGGGAGGGCTAGATGAGCAGTTCTTC,CASSGNTRAGGLDEQFF
NA,TRBJ1-5,TRBV7-2,NA,13,TGTGCCAGCAGCTTCGGGGAGAGTCAGCCCCAGCATTTT,CASSFGESQPQHF
NA,TRBJ1-1,TRBV10-3,TRBD1,14,TGTGCCATCAGTGGGAGGACAGGGGTAACTGAAGCTTTCTTT,CAISGRTGVTEAFF
few,TRBJ1-2,TRBV5-6,TRBD1,14,TGTGCCAGCAGCCGACAGGGAATGGGCTATGGCTACACCTTC,CASSRQGMGYGYTF
NA,TRBJ1-5,TRBV4-1,NA,15,TGCGCCAGCAGTCGAAGCGAAATCGGCAATCAGCCCCAGCATTTT,CASSRSEIGNQPQHF
NA,TRBJ2-1,TRBV5-1,TRBD1,14,TGCGCCAGCAGCCCAACCTGGGACAGGGGGGAGCAGTTCTTC,CASSPTWDRGEQFF
NA,TRBJ1-1,TRBV7-9,NA,13,TGTGCCAGCAGCTTCGCAGGGACAACTGAAGCTTTCTTT,CASSFAGTTEAFF
NA,TRBJ2-1,TRBV7-2,TRBD2,15,TGTGCCAGCAGCTTAGCTAGCGGGAGTGGGAATGAGCAGTTCTTC,CASSLASGSGNEQFF
NA,TRBJ1-2,TRBV7-3,TRBD1,14,TGTGCCAGCAGCACCCAACAGGGGGCGCGTGGCTACACCTTC,CASSTQQGARGYTF